These T cell receptor beta chains were read from a single sample in a study of T cells in Graves' hyperthyroidism and ophthalmopathy. Each CDR3 protein is one row after TCRdb ran MiXCR on the multiplex PCR reads. Seen here are a few hundred thousand distinct CDR3 sequences, roughly 50% observed once, and the top ten hold about 8.2%. Material: peripheral blood or thyroid tissue (not recorded which). The receptors were gathered from a woman between 18 and 29 years old with Graves' hyperthyroidism. Both conserved end residues are part of each CDR3. Each record gives: J gene, D gene, clone size, V gene, CDR3 protein, CDR3 DNA. The D gene is left open where the match is weak. Size tells how often a clone was seen (once, few, many) or the class of an expanded clone, and some rows leave it out.

j_call: TRBJ2-7
d_call: TRBD2
clone_size: .
v_call: TRBV5-1
cdr3_aa: CASSLAQLADYEQYF
cdr3_nt: TGCGCCAGCAGCTTGGCGCAACTAGCGGACTACGAGCAGTACTTC

j_call: TRBJ2-5
d_call: TRBD1
clone_size: .
v_call: TRBV20-1
cdr3_aa: CSARGRQGVETQYF
cdr3_nt: TGCAGTGCTAGAGGACGACAGGGGGTAGAGACCCAGTACTTC

j_call: TRBJ2-3
d_call: TRBD2
clone_size: .
v_call: TRBV2
cdr3_aa: CASSDSSGRDTQYF
cdr3_nt: TGTGCCAGCAGTGATAGTAGCGGGAGGGATACGCAGTATTTT

j_call: TRBJ1-1
d_call: TRBD1
clone_size: .
v_call: TRBV7-8
cdr3_aa: CASRGDRVSPEAFF
cdr3_nt: TGTGCCAGCAGGGGGGACAGGGTGAGCCCTGAAGCTTTCTTT

j_call: TRBJ2-5
d_call: TRBD2
clone_size: .
v_call: TRBV20-1
cdr3_aa: CSATNPATSGLRETQYF
cdr3_nt: TGCAGTGCTACGAACCCAGCGACTAGCGGATTACGGGAGACCCAGTACTTC

j_call: TRBJ2-7
d_call: .
clone_size: .
v_call: TRBV19
cdr3_aa: CASSIVSWGIYEQYF
cdr3_nt: TGTGCCAGTAGTATAGTGTCCTGGGGGATCTACGAGCAGTACTTC

j_call: TRBJ2-7
d_call: .
clone_size: many
v_call: TRBV15
cdr3_aa: CATSGTRYEQYF
cdr3_nt: TGTGCCACCAGCGGGACCCGGTACGAGCAGTACTTC

j_call: TRBJ2-5
d_call: .
clone_size: .
v_call: TRBV10-3
cdr3_aa: CAIRLTQYF
cdr3_nt: TGTGCCATCAGGCTGACCCAGTACTTC

j_call: TRBJ2-3
d_call: TRBD2
clone_size: .
v_call: TRBV7-3
cdr3_aa: CASSRTRTDTQYF
cdr3_nt: TGTGCCAGCAGCCGGACTAGGACAGATACGCAGTATTTT

j_call: TRBJ2-7
d_call: .
clone_size: few
v_call: TRBV10-3
cdr3_aa: CAISPESYEQYF
cdr3_nt: TGTGCCATCAGCCCAGAGAGCTACGAGCAGTACTTC

j_call: TRBJ2-7
d_call: .
clone_size: many
v_call: TRBV7-6
cdr3_aa: CASSLEGDEQYF
cdr3_nt: TGTGCCAGCAGCTTAGAAGGGGACGAGCAGTACTTC

j_call: TRBJ1-2
d_call: .
clone_size: .
v_call: TRBV9
cdr3_aa: CASSVDLDLGGYTF
cdr3_nt: TGTGCCAGCAGCGTAGATCTCGACCTCGGCGGCTACACCTTC

j_call: TRBJ1-5
d_call: .
clone_size: few
v_call: TRBV5-1
cdr3_aa: CASSLFVGNQPQHF
cdr3_nt: TGTGCCAGCAGCCTGTTTGTGGGAAATCAGCCCCAGCATTTT

j_call: TRBJ1-2
d_call: TRBD1
clone_size: many
v_call: TRBV24-1
cdr3_aa: CATSDWDRDGGYTF
cdr3_nt: TGTGCCACCAGTGATTGGGACAGGGATGGAGGCTACACCTTC

j_call: TRBJ1-1
d_call: .
clone_size: few
v_call: TRBV12-3/TRBV12-4
cdr3_aa: CASSSPGNGDTEAFF
cdr3_nt: TGTGCCAGCAGTTCACCCGGTAACGGGGACACTGAAGCTTTCTTT